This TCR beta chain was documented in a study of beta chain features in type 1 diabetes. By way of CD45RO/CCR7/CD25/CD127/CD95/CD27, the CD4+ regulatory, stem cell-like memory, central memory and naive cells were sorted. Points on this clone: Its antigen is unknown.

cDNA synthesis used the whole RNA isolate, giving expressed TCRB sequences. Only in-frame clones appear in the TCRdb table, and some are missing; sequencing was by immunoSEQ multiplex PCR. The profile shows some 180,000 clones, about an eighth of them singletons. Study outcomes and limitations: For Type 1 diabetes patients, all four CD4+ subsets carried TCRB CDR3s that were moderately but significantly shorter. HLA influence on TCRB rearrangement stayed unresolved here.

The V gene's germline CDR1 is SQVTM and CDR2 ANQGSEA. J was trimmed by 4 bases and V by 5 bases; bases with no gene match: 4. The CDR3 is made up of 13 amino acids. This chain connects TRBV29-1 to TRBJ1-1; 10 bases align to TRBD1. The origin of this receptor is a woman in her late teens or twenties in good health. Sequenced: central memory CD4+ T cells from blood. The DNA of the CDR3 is TGCAGCGTTTCCGACAGGGGGCTCACTGAAGCTTTCTTT. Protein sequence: CSVSDRGLTEAFF.